This T cell receptor beta chain was documented in a study of cytomegalovirus exposure and HLA in healthy donors. PCR was performed using 60 Vbeta and 13 Jbeta primers. Assay: immunoSEQ multiplex PCR; the TCRdb copy retains only in-frame clones and omits some. Altogether fewer than 130,000 clones are present, 55% to 65% being singletons, with the ten largest covering 3% to 4%. After removal of 7 bases from V and 4 bases from J, the junction contained 4 bases not matched to a gene. Germline V gene lookup returns CDR1 SGHRS and CDR2 YFSETQ. This CDR3 spans 13 amino acids. This chain links TRBV5-1 with TRBJ1-4; TRBD1 matches at 7 bases. This clonotype was sampled from a man aged 30-40 years in good health and CMV-seropositive. Sequencing was carried out using PBMCs. The CDR3 nucleotides read TGCGCCAGCGGGGACAGCCTTAATGAAAAACTGTTTTTT. It translates to CASGDSLNEKLFF.